These T cell receptor beta chains were read from a single sample in a study of blood T cell repertoires in COVID-19. The method was immunoSEQ multiplex PCR; TCRdb's version includes in-frame clones alone and lacks a portion of them. Of tens of thousands of clones listed, roughly 90% are singletons. Input material: peripheral blood. Source of these receptors: a man at least 80 years old with acute or convalescent COVID-19. Each CDR3 is given with its conserved first and last residue. D genes are given only for firm matches. Clone size is given for some rows only: seen once, a few or many times, or a class if the clone is expanded.

CDR3aa: CASSPGLAGGMDYNEQFF
CDR3nt: TGTGCCAGCTCACCGGGACTAGCGGGGGGGATGGATTACAATGAGCAGTTCTTC
d_gene: TRBD2
v_gene: TRBV18
j_gene: TRBJ2-1
abundance: NA

CDR3aa: CASSLRTSGGTDTQYF
CDR3nt: TGCGCCAGCAGCTTAAGAACTAGCGGGGGAACAGATACGCAGTATTTT
d_gene: TRBD2
v_gene: TRBV5-1
j_gene: TRBJ2-3
abundance: NA

CDR3aa: CASSIAPIFSTDTQYF
CDR3nt: TGTGCCAGTAGTATAGCCCCCATTTTTAGCACAGATACGCAGTATTTT
d_gene: NA
v_gene: TRBV19
j_gene: TRBJ2-3
abundance: NA

CDR3aa: CAWGEGPSSGNTIYF
CDR3nt: TGTGCCTGGGGGGAGGGCCCGAGCTCTGGAAACACCATATATTTT
d_gene: NA
v_gene: TRBV30
j_gene: TRBJ1-3
abundance: NA

CDR3aa: CASSLWVTGDGTDTQYF
CDR3nt: TGTGCCAGCAGCCTATGGGTAACAGGGGATGGCACAGATACGCAGTATTTT
d_gene: TRBD1
v_gene: TRBV7-9
j_gene: TRBJ2-3
abundance: few

CDR3aa: CASSSSGESPLHF
CDR3nt: TGTGCCAGCAGCTCATCGGGGGAATCACCCCTCCACTTT
d_gene: NA
v_gene: TRBV7-9
j_gene: TRBJ1-6
abundance: once

CDR3aa: CASSSGQGYYEQYF
CDR3nt: TGTGCCAGCAGTAGTGGACAGGGGTACTACGAGCAGTACTTC
d_gene: TRBD1
v_gene: TRBV6-5
j_gene: TRBJ2-7
abundance: NA

CDR3aa: CASSQRDRATDTQYF
CDR3nt: TGTGCCAGCAGCCAAAGGGACAGGGCCACAGATACGCAGTATTTT
d_gene: TRBD1
v_gene: TRBV11-2
j_gene: TRBJ2-3
abundance: NA

CDR3aa: CASSRLISGNTEAFF
CDR3nt: TGTGCCAGCAGCCGTCTTATATCAGGGAACACTGAAGCTTTCTTT
d_gene: NA
v_gene: TRBV7-6
j_gene: TRBJ1-1
abundance: NA

CDR3aa: CASSEGGVSNQPQHF
CDR3nt: TGTGCCAGCAGTGAAGGGGGAGTTAGCAATCAGCCCCAGCATTTT
d_gene: NA
v_gene: TRBV2
j_gene: TRBJ1-5
abundance: once

CDR3aa: CASSRRAGQGAYEQYF
CDR3nt: TGTGCCAGCAGCCGTCGAGCGGGACAGGGTGCCTACGAGCAGTACTTC
d_gene: TRBD1
v_gene: TRBV7-6
j_gene: TRBJ2-7
abundance: NA

CDR3aa: CASSGSGQGLAGELFF
CDR3nt: TGTGCCAGCAGCGGATCGGGACAGGGTTTGGCCGGGGAGCTGTTTTTT
d_gene: TRBD1
v_gene: TRBV5-6
j_gene: TRBJ2-2
abundance: NA

CDR3aa: CASSLGLAGTSQETQYF
CDR3nt: TGTGCCAGCTCACTGGGACTAGCGGGGACTTCCCAAGAGACCCAGTACTTC
d_gene: TRBD2
v_gene: TRBV18
j_gene: TRBJ2-5
abundance: NA

CDR3aa: CASSLTGPGNTIYF
CDR3nt: TGTGCCAGCAGTCTGACAGGGCCTGGAAACACCATATATTTT
d_gene: TRBD1
v_gene: TRBV6-5
j_gene: TRBJ1-3
abundance: NA

CDR3aa: CASSHTGGGYTF
CDR3nt: TGTGCCAGCAGTCATACAGGGGGTGGCTACACCTTC
d_gene: TRBD1
v_gene: TRBV12-3/TRBV12-4
j_gene: TRBJ1-2
abundance: NA

CDR3aa: CASSYFRTSSGNTIYF
CDR3nt: TGTGCCAGCAGTTACTTTCGAACAAGCTCTGGAAACACCATATATTTT
d_gene: NA
v_gene: TRBV6-2/TRBV6-3
j_gene: TRBJ1-3
abundance: once

CDR3aa: CASSFPGLAGNNEQFF
CDR3nt: TGTGCCAGCAGCTTCCCGGGACTAGCGGGGAACAATGAGCAGTTCTTC
d_gene: TRBD2
v_gene: TRBV7-9
j_gene: TRBJ2-1
abundance: NA

CDR3aa: CASNLGDFQPQHF
CDR3nt: TGTGCCAGCAATTTAGGGGATTTTCAGCCCCAGCATTTT
d_gene: NA
v_gene: TRBV2
j_gene: TRBJ1-5
abundance: NA

CDR3aa: CASSTQGRGELFF
CDR3nt: TGTGCCAGTAGTACTCAGGGTCGCGGGGAGCTGTTTTTT
d_gene: NA
v_gene: TRBV19
j_gene: TRBJ2-2
abundance: NA

CDR3aa: CASSLRDRVYEQYF
CDR3nt: TGCGCCAGCAGCCTCCGGGACAGGGTCTACGAGCAGTACTTC
d_gene: TRBD1
v_gene: TRBV5-1
j_gene: TRBJ2-7
abundance: once

CDR3aa: CASSTTGASYEQYF
CDR3nt: TGTGCCAGTAGTACTACAGGGGCCTCCTACGAGCAGTACTTC
d_gene: TRBD1
v_gene: TRBV19
j_gene: TRBJ2-7
abundance: NA

CDR3aa: CASSLGGGNYEQYF
CDR3nt: TGTGCCAGCAGCTTAGGGGGGGGAAACTACGAGCAGTACTTC
d_gene: TRBD2
v_gene: TRBV11-2
j_gene: TRBJ2-7
abundance: NA

CDR3aa: CASSARTGGFETQYF
CDR3nt: TGTGCCAGCAGCGCCCGGACAGGGGGCTTCGAGACCCAGTACTTC
d_gene: TRBD1
v_gene: TRBV11-3
j_gene: TRBJ2-5
abundance: NA

CDR3aa: CASSYPSGEHTDTQYF
CDR3nt: TGTGCCAGCAGCTATCCTAGCGGGGAACACACAGATACGCAGTATTTT
d_gene: TRBD2
v_gene: TRBV7-9
j_gene: TRBJ2-3
abundance: NA

CDR3aa: CASKSQAPIHQPQHF
CDR3nt: TGTGCCAGTAAATCGCAGGCTCCGATTCATCAGCCCCAGCATTTT
d_gene: NA
v_gene: TRBV19
j_gene: TRBJ1-5
abundance: NA

CDR3aa: CASSLYGDRYQPQHF
CDR3nt: TGCGCCAGCAGCTTGTACGGGGACAGGTATCAGCCCCAGCATTTT
d_gene: TRBD1
v_gene: TRBV5-1
j_gene: TRBJ1-5
abundance: NA

CDR3aa: CASSRTAGTEAFF
CDR3nt: TGCGCCAGCAGCCGCACCGCGGGCACTGAAGCTTTCTTT
d_gene: NA
v_gene: TRBV5-1
j_gene: TRBJ1-1
abundance: NA

CDR3aa: CATSEAGGVLNEQFF
CDR3nt: TGTGCCACCAGTGAAGCGGGGGGCGTCCTTAATGAGCAGTTCTTC
d_gene: TRBD2
v_gene: TRBV24-1
j_gene: TRBJ2-1
abundance: NA

CDR3aa: CASSLAGQNTEAFF
CDR3nt: TGTGCCAGCAGCTTGGCCGGTCAGAACACTGAAGCTTTCTTT
d_gene: NA
v_gene: TRBV5-5
j_gene: TRBJ1-1
abundance: NA

CDR3aa: CASRDRGLIGELFF
CDR3nt: TGTGCCAGCCGGGACAGGGGCCTGATCGGGGAGCTGTTTTTT
d_gene: TRBD1
v_gene: TRBV19
j_gene: TRBJ2-2
abundance: NA

CDR3aa: CASSWGSGDGSPLHF
CDR3nt: TGTGCCAGCAGCTGGGGGTCAGGGGACGGTTCACCCCTCCACTTT
d_gene: NA
v_gene: TRBV5-5
j_gene: TRBJ1-6
abundance: NA

CDR3aa: CASSYSGTGGNTEAFF
CDR3nt: TGTGCCAGCAGTTACTCCGGGACAGGAGGGAACACTGAAGCTTTCTTT
d_gene: TRBD1
v_gene: TRBV6-5
j_gene: TRBJ1-1
abundance: NA

CDR3aa: CASSLAGTGMGPLQETQYF
CDR3nt: TGCGCCAGCAGCTTGGCCGGGACAGGGATGGGGCCGCTCCAAGAGACCCAGTACTTC
d_gene: TRBD1
v_gene: TRBV5-1
j_gene: TRBJ2-5
abundance: NA

CDR3aa: CATSEVAGATDTQYF
CDR3nt: TGTGCCACCAGTGAGGTAGCGGGGGCCACAGATACGCAGTATTTT
d_gene: TRBD2
v_gene: TRBV24-1
j_gene: TRBJ2-3
abundance: NA

CDR3aa: CAISDRGTGANSPLHF
CDR3nt: TGTGCCATCAGTGATCGCGGGACAGGGGCTAATTCACCCCTCCACTTT
d_gene: TRBD1
v_gene: TRBV10-3
j_gene: TRBJ1-6
abundance: NA

CDR3aa: CASFNPGAGNEQFF
CDR3nt: TGCGCCAGCTTTAACCCCGGGGCGGGGAATGAGCAGTTCTTC
d_gene: NA
v_gene: TRBV5-1
j_gene: TRBJ2-1
abundance: NA

CDR3aa: CASSPPGNTGELFF
CDR3nt: TGTGCCAGCTCACCCCCAGGGAACACCGGGGAGCTGTTTTTT
d_gene: NA
v_gene: TRBV18
j_gene: TRBJ2-2
abundance: NA

CDR3aa: CAWSWGTEVIHYEQYF
CDR3nt: TGTGCCTGGAGCTGGGGGACAGAAGTTATTCACTACGAGCAGTACTTC
d_gene: TRBD1
v_gene: TRBV30
j_gene: TRBJ2-7
abundance: NA

CDR3aa: CASSLGVGRETQYF
CDR3nt: TGTGCCAGCAGCTTGGGGGTAGGCAGGGAGACCCAGTACTTC
d_gene: NA
v_gene: TRBV5-4
j_gene: TRBJ2-5
abundance: NA

CDR3aa: CASSHTQGLQETQYF
CDR3nt: TGTGCCAGCAGCCATACACAGGGGCTCCAAGAGACCCAGTACTTC
d_gene: TRBD1
v_gene: TRBV3-1/TRBV3-2
j_gene: TRBJ2-5
abundance: NA

CDR3aa: CASSLLGGGRGAKNTEAFF
CDR3nt: TGTGCCAGCAGTTTATTGGGTGGTGGCAGGGGGGCTAAGAACACTGAAGCTTTCTTT
d_gene: TRBD1
v_gene: TRBV28
j_gene: TRBJ1-1
abundance: NA

CDR3aa: CASSRTGVNQPQHF
CDR3nt: TGTGCCAGCAGCCGTACAGGGGTCAATCAGCCCCAGCATTTT
d_gene: TRBD1
v_gene: TRBV6-5
j_gene: TRBJ1-5
abundance: NA

CDR3aa: CASSLAVLRGGTEAFF
CDR3nt: TGTGCCAGCAGCTTGGCCGTGCTAAGGGGAGGAACTGAAGCTTTCTTT
d_gene: NA
v_gene: TRBV5-8
j_gene: TRBJ1-1
abundance: few

CDR3aa: CASSLIIQGSTGELFF
CDR3nt: TGTGCCAGCAGCTTAATTATACAGGGGAGCACCGGGGAGCTGTTTTTT
d_gene: TRBD1
v_gene: TRBV7-3
j_gene: TRBJ2-2
abundance: NA

CDR3aa: CASSGQRYEQYF
CDR3nt: TGTGCCAGCTCGGGACAGCGCTACGAGCAGTACTTC
d_gene: TRBD1
v_gene: TRBV6-5
j_gene: TRBJ2-7
abundance: NA

CDR3aa: CASSGQRSGNTIYF
CDR3nt: TGTGCCAGCTCGGGACAGCGCTCTGGAAACACCATATATTTT
d_gene: TRBD1
v_gene: TRBV18
j_gene: TRBJ1-3
abundance: NA

CDR3aa: CASSYQGTPYEQYF
CDR3nt: TGTGCCAGCAGCTACCAGGGGACCCCCTACGAGCAGTACTTC
d_gene: NA
v_gene: TRBV5-5
j_gene: TRBJ2-7
abundance: NA